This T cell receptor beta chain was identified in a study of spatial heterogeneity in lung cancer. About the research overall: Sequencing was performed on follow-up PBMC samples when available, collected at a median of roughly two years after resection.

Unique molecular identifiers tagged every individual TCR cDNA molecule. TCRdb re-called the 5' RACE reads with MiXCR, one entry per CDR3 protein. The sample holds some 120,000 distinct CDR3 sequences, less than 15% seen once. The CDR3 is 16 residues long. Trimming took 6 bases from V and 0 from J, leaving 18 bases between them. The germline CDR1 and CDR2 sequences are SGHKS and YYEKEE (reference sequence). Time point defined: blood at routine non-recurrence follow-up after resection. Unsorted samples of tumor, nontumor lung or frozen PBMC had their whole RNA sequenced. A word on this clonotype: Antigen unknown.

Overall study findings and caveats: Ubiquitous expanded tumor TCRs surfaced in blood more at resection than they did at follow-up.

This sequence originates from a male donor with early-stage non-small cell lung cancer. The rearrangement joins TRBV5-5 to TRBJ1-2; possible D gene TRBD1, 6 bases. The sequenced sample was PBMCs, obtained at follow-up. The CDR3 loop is CASTPRGPAANYGYTF. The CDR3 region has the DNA TGTGCCAGCACCCCCAGGGGACCGGCGGCTAACTATGGCTACACCTTC.